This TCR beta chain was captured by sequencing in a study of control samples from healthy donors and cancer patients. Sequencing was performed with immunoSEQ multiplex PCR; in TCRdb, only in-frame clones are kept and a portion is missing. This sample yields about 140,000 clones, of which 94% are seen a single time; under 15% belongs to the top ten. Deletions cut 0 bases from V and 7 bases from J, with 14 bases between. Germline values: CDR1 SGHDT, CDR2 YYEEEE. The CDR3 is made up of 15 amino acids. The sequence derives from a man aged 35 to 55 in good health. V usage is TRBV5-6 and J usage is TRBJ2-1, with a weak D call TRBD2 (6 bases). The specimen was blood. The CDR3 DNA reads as TGTGCCAGCAGCTTGGGGACTACCACTGGTAATGAGCAGTTCTTC. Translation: CASSLGTTTGNEQFF.